The entry that follows covers one TCR beta chain sequence. Antigen unknown. J was trimmed by 9 bases and V by 2 bases; bases with no gene match: 3. The length of the CDR3 is 13 residues. Germline lookup yields CDR1 MNHEY and CDR2 SMNVEV (reference sequence). The source of the sample is a study of cytomegalovirus exposure and HLA in healthy donors. General study results and limits: As confirmed in vitro, a few CMV-associated chains were specific for CMV antigens. Associated with HLA alleles at 0.05 false discovery rate in a later analysis were fewer than 20,000 TCR beta sequences. Presence/absence analyses took donor sequencing depth as roughly uniform. Follow-up analysis later connected one missense variant in DCLRE1C with trimming of TCR beta V- and J-genes.

This PCR relied on a set of 60 Vbeta primers and 13 Jbeta primers. Sequencing used immunoSEQ multiplex PCR; TCRdb keeps in-frame clones, though not all of them. The data show around 86,000 clones, over 75% seen once. The receptor comes from a female donor in good health and CMV-seronegative. The V and J genes are TRBV27 and TRBJ2-2, with 7 nucleotides matching TRBD2. The sample comprised PBMCs. The CDR3 is CASSLQGGWELFF. The CDR3 nucleotides read TGTGCCAGCAGTTTACAGGGAGGGTGGGAGCTGTTTTTT.